Following are 22 T cell receptor beta chains from one sample sequenced in a study of chemoradiotherapy in HPV16-positive cancers. This table comes from immunoSEQ multiplex PCR, and its TCRdb copy is limited to in-frame clones, with some not included. The sample has under 35,000 clones; approximately 93% are singletons. The sequencing used blood, collected from a patient who underwent chemoradiotherapy. The receptors were gathered from a human donor with HPV-associated anogenital cancer.

This sequence joins TRBV9 and TRBJ2-7, with D possibly being TRBD1 or TRBD2 (5 bases each). The CDR3 sequence is 15 residues long. Trimming took off 0 bases at V and 2 bases at J, with 12 bases between the two ends. Per germline, CDR1 SGDLS and CDR2 YYNGEE. CDR3: CASSVGDGRTYEQYF. CDR3 nucleotides: TGTGCCAGCAGCGTAGGGGACGGACGAACCTACGAGCAGTACTTC.

The V and J genes are TRBV6-1 and TRBJ2-7, with TRBD2 matching 7 bases. The germline V gene encodes CDR1 MNHNS and CDR2 SASEGT. The CDR3 covers 13 residues. V dropped 4 bases and J dropped 4; count of bases not matched to a gene: 4. CDR3 residues: CASSVRELYEQYF. The CDR3 DNA is TGTGCCAGCAGTGTGCGGGAGCTGTACGAGCAGTACTTC.

The J gene is TRBJ2-2, the V gene TRBV7-9, with 7 bases matching TRBD1. This CDR3 has 16 amino acids. The germline V gene encodes CDR1 SEHNR and CDR2 FQNEAQ (reference sequence). V lost 2 bases, J lost 2 bases, and 5 bases stayed unmatched. The CDR3 protein is CASSLWGQTNTGELFF. The CDR3 DNA reads TGTGCCAGCAGCTTATGGGGACAGACAAACACCGGGGAGCTGTTTTTT.

V and J are TRBV7-9 and TRBJ2-3; TRBD2 aligns across 8 bases. The CDR3 runs to 17 residues. The germline gives CDR1 SEHNR, CDR2 FQNEAQ (reference sequence). The V and J ends lost 1 base and 1 base, in that order; junction bases with no gene match: 7. The CDR3 bases are TGTGCCAGCAGCTTAGGTGTTAGCGGGGCTGGCACAGATACGCAGTATTTT. It specifies CASSLGVSGAGTDTQYF.

J is TRBJ2-1 and V is TRBV7-9; D gene uncertain. The V end lost 5 bases, the J end lost 1 base, and 12 bases lay between the germline ends. The CDR3 has 15 amino acids. Germline V CDR1 and CDR2: SEHNR, FQNEAQ (reference sequence). CDR3 loop: CASSPRTVSYNEQFF. The DNA for the CDR3 is TGTGCCAGCAGCCCTCGGACGGTGTCCTACAATGAGCAGTTCTTC.

The V and J genes are TRBV25-1 and TRBJ2-7, with unresolved D. The germline V gene encodes CDR1 MGHDK and CDR2 SYGVNS. Deletions cut 7 bases from V and 3 bases from J, with 7 bases between. The CDR3 is 11 residues long. The CDR3 region has the DNA TGTGCCAGCAAAGAACTCTACGAGCAGTACTTC. Protein sequence: CASKELYEQYF.

The rearrangement links TRBV18 to TRBJ1-4, with D unresolved. Trimming took 6 bases from V and 5 from J, leaving 10 bases between them. The CDR3 covers 13 residues. The germline V gene encodes CDR1 KGHSH and CDR2 LQKENI. The CDR3 region is CASSLGQNEKLFF. DNA of the CDR3: TGTGCCAGCTCGTTGGGCCAGAATGAAAAACTGTTTTTT.

The chain joins TRBV7-7 to TRBJ1-1; D not certain. Deletions cut 5 bases from V and 1 base from J, with 8 bases between. Germline V gene data show CDR1 as SSHAT and CDR2 as FNYEAQ (reference sequence). The CDR3 has 13 amino acids. Here the CDR3 reads CASSADSNTEAFF. The CDR3 nucleotides read TGTGCCAGCAGCGCTGATTCGAACACTGAAGCTTTCTTT.

This chain connects TRBV7-6 to TRBJ2-2; the D is unclear. The germline CDR1 and CDR2 sequences are SGHVS and FNYEAQ. Deletions cut 8 bases from V and 0 bases from J, with 4 bases between. The CDR3 runs to 12 residues. The CDR3 reads CASGSNTGELFF. The CDR3 DNA sequence: TGTGCCAGCGGGTCGAACACCGGGGAGCTGTTTTTT.

This CDR3 reads CASSTTAYEQYF. The CDR3 nucleotides read TGTGCCAGCAGCACGACGGCTTACGAGCAGTACTTC. The chain links TRBV7-9 to TRBJ2-7; D is ambiguous. V was trimmed by 5 bases and J by 4 bases, leaving 9 bases between them. This CDR3 region has 12 residues. Germline V gene lookup returns CDR1 SEHNR and CDR2 FQNEAQ (reference sequence).

The V gene is TRBV27, the J gene TRBJ2-2; TRBD2 is a possible D gene (7 bases). The germline V gene encodes CDR1 MNHEY and CDR2 SMNVEV (reference sequence). Trimming removed 1 base from V and 8 bases from J, with 20 bases in between. CDR3 length equals 17 residues. The CDR3 is CASSLFGGARVLGELFF. The CDR3 DNA reads as TGTGCCAGCAGTTTATTTGGGGGGGCGCGGGTCCTGGGGGAGCTGTTTTTT.

V and J are TRBV7-2 and TRBJ1-1; unclear D gene. Looked up from germline, CDR1 is SGHTA and CDR2 is FQGNSA. V dropped 5 bases and J dropped 1 base, with 8 bases sitting between them. There are 13 residues in the CDR3. The CDR3 protein is CASSITTNTEAFF. The CDR3 coding sequence is TGTGCCAGCAGCATAACAACGAACACTGAAGCTTTCTTT.

The V gene is TRBV5-1, the J gene TRBJ2-5; D uncertain. Trimming took 4 bases from V and 4 from J, leaving 8 bases between them. The V gene's germline CDR1 is SGHRS and CDR2 YFSETQ. CDR3 length: 12 amino acids. The CDR3 DNA is TGCGCCAGCAGCGAACCCTTAGAGACCCAGTACTTC. It codes for CASSEPLETQYF.

This rearrangement joins TRBV6-5 to TRBJ1-5; D not certain. CDR1 MNHEY and CDR2 SVGAGI come from the germline V gene. CDR3 length: 13 amino acids. The ends were cut back, 7 bases at V and 6 bases at J, with 13 bases in the middle. This CDR3 is CASTTYRGQPQHF. CDR3 coding DNA: TGTGCCAGCACCACCTATCGGGGTCAGCCCCAGCATTTT.

The V call is TRBV2, the J call TRBJ2-3; 7 nucleotides agree with TRBD1. Trimming took 7 bases from V and 4 from J; bases not matched to a gene: 5. This CDR3 has 13 amino acids. Germline CDR1 reads SNHLY; CDR2 reads FYNNEI. CDR3 residues: CASTPTGPDTQYF. The CDR3 coding sequence is TGTGCCAGCACACCGACAGGGCCAGATACGCAGTATTTT.

V and J are TRBV6-7 and TRBJ2-3; maybe TRBD2 (5 bases). TRBV6-7 carries the ORF label, with uncertain function. The V end was cut by 7 bases, the J end by 6 bases, with 17 bases between. The CDR3 length is 14 residues. This CDR3 is CASILRGVHDTQYF. Written as DNA, the CDR3 is TGTGCCAGCATCCTTCGGGGAGTGCACGATACGCAGTATTTT.

CDR3 DNA sequence: TGCGCCAGCAGCCAAGCGATGGGTCAGCCCCAGCATTTT. It yields the protein CASSQAMGQPQHF. This chain connects TRBV4-3 to TRBJ1-5; D is unclear. V shed 1 base and J shed 6 bases, with 7 bases lying between them. In germline, CDR1 is LGHNA, CDR2 YSLEER. The CDR3 has 13 amino acids.

The chain joins TRBV6-5 to TRBJ1-2; TRBD1 matches 8 bases. The germline CDR1 and CDR2 sequences are MNHEY and SVGAGI. V gave up 6 bases and J gave up 8 bases; unmatched junction bases: 8. CDR3 length: 13 amino acids. The CDR3 DNA reads as TGTGCCAGCAGCAATGGACAGGGTCAGGGCTACACCTTC. Its translation: CASSNGQGQGYTF.

The rearrangement uses TRBV11-2 and TRBJ1-1; D not resolved. CDR3 length: 14 amino acids. Germline V gene data show CDR1 as SGHAT and CDR2 as FQNNGV. V shed 5 bases and J shed 0 bases, with 10 bases lying between them. The CDR3 DNA is TGTGCCAGCAGCCCCCAGGTAATGAACACTGAAGCTTTCTTT. This gives the protein CASSPQVMNTEAFF.

J is TRBJ2-7 and V is TRBV9; 11 nucleotides line up with TRBD2. The CDR3 has 15 amino acids. J lost 0 bases, V lost 2 bases, and 1 base had no gene match. CDR1 is SGDLS, CDR2 YYNGEE, per germline. CDR3 sequence: CASSVTSGVSYEQYF. The CDR3, as DNA: TGTGCCAGCAGCGTGACTAGCGGGGTCTCCTACGAGCAGTACTTC.

The J gene is TRBJ1-4, the V gene TRBV27; 10 bases are shared with TRBD1. Unmatched junction bases numbered 5, after V lost 8 bases and J lost 8 bases. CDR1 is MNHEY, CDR2 SMNVEV, per germline (reference sequence). There are 13 residues in the CDR3. CDR3 DNA: TGTGCCAGCGGGACAGGGGCTGGGGAAAAACTGTTTTTT. Amino acid sequence: CASGTGAGEKLFF.

The CDR3 reads CASSLSIGVNTEAFF. DNA for the CDR3: TGTGCCAGCAGCTTATCTATAGGGGTGAACACTGAAGCTTTCTTT. The chain has TRBV7-6 and TRBJ1-1; weak D call: TRBD1 (5 bases). The V and J ends lost 2 bases and 0 bases respectively, with 10 bases between them. There are 15 residues in the CDR3. CDR1 is SGHVS, CDR2 FNYEAQ, per germline.